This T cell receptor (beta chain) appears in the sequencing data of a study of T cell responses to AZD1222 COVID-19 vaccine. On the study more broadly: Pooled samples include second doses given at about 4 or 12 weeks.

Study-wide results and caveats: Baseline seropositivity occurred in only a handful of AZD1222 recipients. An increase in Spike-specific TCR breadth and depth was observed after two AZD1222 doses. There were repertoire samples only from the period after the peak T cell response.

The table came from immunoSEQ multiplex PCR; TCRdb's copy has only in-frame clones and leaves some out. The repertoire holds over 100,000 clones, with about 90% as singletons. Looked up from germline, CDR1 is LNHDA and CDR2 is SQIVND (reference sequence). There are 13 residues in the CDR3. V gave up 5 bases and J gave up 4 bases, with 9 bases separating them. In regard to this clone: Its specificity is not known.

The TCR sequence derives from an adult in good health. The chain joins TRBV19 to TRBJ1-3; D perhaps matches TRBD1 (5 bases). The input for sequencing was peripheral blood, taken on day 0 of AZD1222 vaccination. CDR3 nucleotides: TGTGCCAGTAGTCCAGGGTCCGGAAACACCATATATTTT. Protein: CASSPGSGNTIYF.